Below are 28 T cell receptor beta chains sequenced from a single sample in a study of cytomegalovirus exposure and HLA in healthy donors (dated by TCRdb to the late 2010s). The library came from the immunoSEQ multiplex PCR assay. Sourced from immuneACCESS, this table was stored by TCRdb with only in-frame sequences that have V and J called. A share of the clones is absent; for the studies checked, an unresolved V gene accounts for under half, and the remainder has no known explanation. Counted in this sample were under 250,000 clones; around 87% of them appeared once. Roughly 2% of the sample goes to the ten largest clones. Sequencing input: PBMCs. These receptors were obtained from a woman aged 18-29 years in good health and CMV-seropositive.

The chain has TRBV4-1 and TRBJ2-3, with 10 bases aligning to TRBD2. With 1 base clipped from V and 6 bases from J, the junction kept 7 bases outside the gene matches. Germline V gene data show CDR1 as MGHRA and CDR2 as YSYEKL. The length of the CDR3 is 16 residues. In DNA, the CDR3 is TGCGCCAGCAGCCAAGGCCCTAGCGGGAGTTGGGATACGCAGTATTTT. It encodes CASSQGPSGSWDTQYF.

This chain joins TRBV15 and TRBJ1-5; D possibly corresponds to TRBD1 (5 bases). The CDR3 is made up of 15 amino acids. Germline V gives CDR1 LNHNV, CDR2 YYDKDF (reference sequence). Trimming pared 0 bases from V and 2 bases from J, leaving 8 bases between. The CDR3 bases are TGTGCCACCAGCAGAGACAGGGCGGGCAATCAGCCCCAGCATTTT. Its translation is CATSRDRAGNQPQHF.

V usage is TRBV5-1 and J usage is TRBJ2-7; the match to TRBD2 covers 9 bases. This CDR3 comprises 15 residues. CDR1 and CDR2 from the germline V gene are SGHRS and YFSETQ. The J segment lost 2 bases and the V segment lost 4 bases, leaving 7 bases of the junction unmatched. CDR3 in amino acids: CASSLSGSQAYEQYF. In DNA, the CDR3 is TGCGCCAGCAGCCTTAGCGGGAGTCAGGCCTACGAGCAGTACTTC.

The J gene is TRBJ1-1, the V gene TRBV25-1; 7 nucleotides align to TRBD1. Germline loops: CDR1 MGHDK, CDR2 SYGVNS. This CDR3 has 11 amino acids. V lost 6 bases, J lost 11 bases, and 6 bases stayed unmatched. CDR3 bases: TGTGCCAGCAGCCCGGGACAGCGGGCTTTCTTT. It encodes CASSPGQRAFF.

This clone was seen just once. CDR3 DNA: TGTGCCAGCAGCTTGGCGTACGAGCAGTACTTC. Translating it yields CASSLAYEQYF. The chain has TRBV5-5 and TRBJ2-7; no clear D. Germline values: CDR1 SGHKS, CDR2 YYEKEE (reference sequence). The CDR3 runs to 11 residues. Deletions cut 0 bases from V and 4 bases from J, with 2 bases between.

The count of this clone is one. The CDR3 sequence: CASRDGLAKNIQYF. The CDR3 coding sequence is TGTGCCAGCAGGGACGGACTAGCCAAAAACATTCAGTACTTC. The gene calls are TRBV2 and TRBJ2-4, with D maybe TRBD2 (5 bases). The CDR3 runs to 14 residues. Trimming pared 6 bases from V and 0 bases from J, leaving 9 bases between. Germline CDR1 SNHLY, CDR2 FYNNEI.

The rearrangement links TRBV6-5 to TRBJ2-2, with 10 bases aligning to TRBD1. Trimming took 9 bases from V and 5 from J; bases not matched to a gene: 6. The CDR3 length is 14 residues. Germline assignment: CDR1 MNHEY and CDR2 SVGAGI. Written as DNA, the CDR3 is TGTGCCAGTGGGGGACAGGGGAGGACCGGGGAGCTGTTTTTT. Translating gives CASGGQGRTGELFF.

Here the CDR3 reads CASSLTGGGYGYTF. CDR3 bases: TGTGCCAGCAGTTTAACAGGGGGGGGGTATGGCTACACCTTC. V usage is TRBV27 and J usage is TRBJ1-2, with TRBD1 identical over 8 bases. CDR1 is MNHEY and CDR2 is SMNVEV in the germline V gene (reference sequence). The J segment lost 5 bases and the V segment lost 2 bases, leaving 4 bases of the junction unmatched. The CDR3 contains 14 residues.

This clone was counted a single time. Written as DNA, the CDR3 is TGCAGCGTTGGACAGGGGCTATATGGCTACACCTTC. Translated: CSVGQGLYGYTF. The chain links TRBV29-1 to TRBJ1-2; the match to TRBD1 covers 8 bases. V was clipped by 4 bases and J by 5 bases; unmatched bases: 3. The CDR3 loop spans 12 amino acids. CDR1 is SQVTM and CDR2 is ANQGSEA in the germline V gene.

The chain recombines TRBV9 with TRBJ2-1; D possibly corresponds to TRBD2 (6 bases). The CDR3 loop spans 14 amino acids. V dropped 2 bases and J dropped 3 bases, with 9 bases sitting between them. CDR1 and CDR2 from the germline V gene are SGDLS and YYNGEE. The DNA for the CDR3 is TGTGCCAGCAGCGTGGGGACTGGCTACAATGAGCAGTTCTTC. It translates to CASSVGTGYNEQFF.

This sequence joins TRBV28 and TRBJ2-5; TRBD1 matches at 7 bases. The CDR3 has 14 residues. The junction had 6 bases not matched to a gene; V was cut back by 3 bases and J by 5 bases. Germline V CDR1 and CDR2: MDHEN, SYDVKM. CDR3 sequence reads: CASSLVTGLETQYF. In nucleotides, the CDR3 is TGTGCCAGCAGTTTGGTGACAGGGCTTGAGACCCAGTACTTC.

The rearrangement uses TRBV28 and TRBJ2-2, with TRBD2 matching over 7 bases. The CDR3 contains 16 residues. Germline V CDR1 and CDR2: MDHEN, SYDVKM. V trimming: 5 bases; J trimming: 3 bases; junction bases outside the gene matches: 9. The DNA for the CDR3 is TGTGCCAGCAGTCCCGGGGGACTACACTACACCGGGGAGCTGTTTTTT. Its translation: CASSPGGLHYTGELFF.

The V call is TRBV6-5, the J call TRBJ1-1; TRBD1 aligns across 8 bases. In germline, CDR1 is MNHEY, CDR2 SVGAGI. V gave up 3 bases and J gave up 3 bases; unmatched junction bases: 6. CDR3 size: 15 residues. As DNA, the CDR3 is TGTGCCAGCAGTTATTCGGGACAGGCGTACACTGAAGCTTTCTTT. Encoded protein: CASSYSGQAYTEAFF.

The rearrangement links TRBV19 to TRBJ1-4, with 7 nucleotides matching TRBD1. V shed 6 bases, J shed 5 bases, and the junction held 3 bases outside the gene matches. The germline gives CDR1 LNHDA, CDR2 SQIVND (reference sequence). The CDR3 has 13 residues. This CDR3 reads CASRRDSNEKLFF. In DNA, the CDR3 is TGTGCCAGTAGACGGGACAGCAATGAAAAACTGTTTTTT.

The rearrangement links TRBV7-9 to TRBJ2-2, with no clear D. The CDR3 sequence is 15 residues long. Trimming stripped 1 base from V and 1 base from J, with 7 bases between. Germline V gene data show CDR1 as SEHNR and CDR2 as FQNEAQ (reference sequence). Written as DNA, the CDR3 is TGTGCCAGCAGCTTAGGGAGCAGGAACACCGGGGAGCTGTTTTTT. The encoded protein is CASSLGSRNTGELFF. Complete variable domain (other parts from reference TRBV7-9 and TRBJ2-2): DTGVSQNPRHKITKRGQNVTFRCDPISEHNRLYWYRQTLGQGPEFLTYFQNEAQLEKSRLLSDRFSAERPKGSFSTLEIQRTEQGDSAMYLCASSLGSRNTGELFFGEGSRLTVL.

The CDR3 sequence is CASSLVTAGDTQYF. The CDR3 coding sequence is TGTGCCAGCAGCTTAGTGACAGCAGGGGATACGCAGTATTTT. The chain has TRBV5-4 and TRBJ2-3; possibly TRBD1 for D (5 bases). Germline CDR1 reads SGHNT; CDR2 reads YYREEE (reference sequence). The CDR3 spans 14 residues. V lost 2 bases, J lost 6 bases, and 13 bases lay in between.

J is TRBJ1-1 and V is TRBV28, with D possibly matching TRBD1 (5 bases). Germline CDR1 and CDR2: MDHEN and SYDVKM. V was clipped by 5 bases and J by 0 bases, with 13 bases between them. The CDR3 contains 15 residues. CDR3 DNA sequence: TGTGCCAGCAGTGCACCGCAGGGCATGAACACTGAAGCTTTCTTT. Translated, it gives CASSAPQGMNTEAFF.

The chain recombines TRBV7-9 with TRBJ2-1, with D perhaps matching TRBD1 (6 bases). Germline CDR1 SEHNR, CDR2 FQNEAQ (reference sequence). Trimming removed 7 bases from V and 13 bases from J, with 17 bases in between. The CDR3 has 12 amino acids. This CDR3 is CASIYPPDRQFF. In DNA, the CDR3 is TGTGCCAGCATCTACCCTCCGGACAGACAGTTCTTC.

This clone occurred once. The chain carries TRBV5-4 and TRBJ1-1, with D possibly being TRBD1 (6 bases). This CDR3 is 15 amino acids long. V was pared by 2 bases and J by 4 bases, with 15 bases between. Germline V CDR1 and CDR2: SGHNT, YYREEE (reference sequence). DNA of the CDR3: TGTGCCAGCAGCTTCCCGGACGAGGGGGTCACTGAAGCTTTCTTT. This encodes CASSFPDEGVTEAFF. Based on the CDR3 plus reference TRBV5-4 and TRBJ1-1, the full variable domain is ETGVTQSPTHLIKTRGQQVTLRCSSQSGHNTVSWYQQALGQGPQFIFQYYREEENGRGNFPPRFSGLQFPNYSSELNVNALELDDSALYLCASSFPDEGVTEAFFGQGTRLTVV.

The rearrangement joins TRBV28 to TRBJ1-2, with D unresolved. Germline assignment: CDR1 MDHEN and CDR2 SYDVKM. Trimming removed 5 bases from V and 4 bases from J, with 11 bases in between. The length of the CDR3 is 13 residues. The CDR3 loop is CASSLKWSYGYTF. CDR3 DNA: TGTGCCAGCAGTCTCAAATGGAGCTATGGCTACACCTTC.

V is TRBV7-9 and J is TRBJ1-2, with 9 bases fitting TRBD1. The junction had 17 bases not matched to a gene; V was cut back by 0 bases and J by 6 bases. This CDR3 comprises 19 residues. The germline V gene encodes CDR1 SEHNR and CDR2 FQNEAQ (reference sequence). Here the CDR3 DNA reads TGTGCCAGCAGCTTAGCACCCGATTCAATCGGACAGGGGAATAATGGCTACACCTTC. It codes for CASSLAPDSIGQGNNGYTF.

The chain recombines TRBV28 with TRBJ1-1; tentatively, D is TRBD1 (5 bases). The V end lost 5 bases, the J end lost 1 base, and 11 bases lay between the germline ends. The CDR3 consists of 14 residues. Germline assignment: CDR1 MDHEN and CDR2 SYDVKM. The CDR3 reads CASSPLTENTEAFF. The CDR3 region has the DNA TGTGCCAGCAGTCCGTTGACAGAGAACACTGAAGCTTTCTTT.

CDR3 in DNA: TGCGCCAGCAGCTTGTCTAGCGGGAGCTCCTACGAGCAGTACTTC. This sequence encodes CASSLSSGSSYEQYF. The chain combines TRBV5-1 with TRBJ2-7; TRBD2 matches 10 bases. The CDR3 consists of 15 residues. V lost 1 base and J lost 0; bases outside the gene matches: 1. The germline CDR1 and CDR2 sequences are SGHRS and YFSETQ.

This chain joins TRBV9 and TRBJ2-3; the D gene is possibly TRBD2 (6 bases). The ends were cut back, 4 bases at V and 2 bases at J, with 11 bases in the middle. Germline CDR1 SGDLS, CDR2 YYNGEE. The CDR3 spans 14 residues. The CDR3 DNA sequence: TGTGCCAGCAGCCCTTGGGGGGTCACAGATACGCAGTATTTT. Translating gives CASSPWGVTDTQYF.

V is TRBV5-1 and J is TRBJ2-1, with 10 bases aligning to TRBD2. Trimming took 2 bases from V and 8 from J; bases not matched to a gene: 7. Per the germline V gene, CDR1 is SGHRS and CDR2 is YFSETQ. This CDR3 comprises 15 residues. The CDR3 DNA reads as TGCGCCAGCAGCTTTAGGGTAGCGGGAGGCCATGAGCAGTTCTTC. This gives the protein CASSFRVAGGHEQFF.

The rearrangement links TRBV6-1 to TRBJ1-2; D uncertain. This CDR3 comprises 11 residues. Deletions cut 4 bases from V and 8 bases from J, with 8 bases between. The germline V gene encodes CDR1 MNHNS and CDR2 SASEGT. CDR3 DNA: TGTGCCAGCAGTGGGTTAGAAGGCTACACCTTC. Encoded protein: CASSGLEGYTF.

V and J are TRBV28 and TRBJ1-5; D is undetermined. Germline CDR1 and CDR2: MDHEN and SYDVKM. Trimming pared 10 bases from V and 9 bases from J, leaving 28 bases between. This CDR3 comprises 16 residues. Here the CDR3 DNA reads TGTGCCAACCTAGTACCTGGGAGAGGTCGGACCGGGCCCCAGCATTTT. Translating it yields CANLVPGRGRTGPQHF.

This chain uses TRBV28 with TRBJ2-5, with D perhaps TRBD2 (5 bases). CDR1 MDHEN and CDR2 SYDVKM come from the germline V gene. The V gene lost 6 bases and the J gene lost 1 base, with 18 bases spanning the gap. CDR3 length: 16 amino acids. CDR3 bases: TGTGCCAGCAGCAAGGGAGTGGGCGCTGGCCAAGAGACCCAGTACTTC. Amino acids: CASSKGVGAGQETQYF.